A single sample gave rise to the 21 T cell receptor beta chains below, sequenced in a study of blood T cells in healthy people across ages. For the second PCR, which ran for about 7 to 12 cycles, a sample-barcoded 5' primer and a J-beta primer mix were used. One entry per CDR3 protein, called by TCRdb with MiXCR from the 5' RACE reads. The sample carries 1.5 million to 2 million distinct CDR3 sequences, around half recorded once. Sequenced sample: blood. The receptors here all came from a woman aged 40 to 50 in good health.

The chain is built from TRBV7-9 and TRBJ2-5; tentatively, D is TRBD1 (6 bases). CDR1 is SEHNR and CDR2 is FQNEAQ in the germline V gene (reference sequence). This CDR3 is built from 14 residues. Between the trimmed V and J ends, which lost 4 bases and 5 bases, there was a span of 14 bases. Here the CDR3 DNA reads TGTGCCAGCAGCTCAGCCGGACAGTGGGAGACCCAGTACTTC. Amino acids: CASSSAGQWETQYF. Together with reference TRBV7-9 and TRBJ2-5, the CDR3 gives the full variable domain: DTGVSQNPRHKITKRGQNVTFRCDPISEHNRLYWYRQTLGQGPEFLTYFQNEAQLEKSRLLSDRFSAERPKGSFSTLEIQRTEQGDSAMYLCASSSAGQWETQYFGPGTRLLVL.

The rearrangement uses TRBV20-1 and TRBJ2-1; D is unclear. Trimming pared 7 bases from V and 3 bases from J, leaving 10 bases between. The CDR3 extends over 12 amino acids. The germline V gene has CDR1 DFQATT and CDR2 SNEGSKA (reference sequence). The CDR3 nucleotides are TGCAGTGGACGGTGGAACTACAATGAGCAGTTCTTC. Translating gives CSGRWNYNEQFF.

The chain uses TRBV27 and TRBJ2-1; D could derive from TRBD1 or TRBD2 (6 bases each). The DNA end lines up better with TRBJ2-7; the J call may be wrong. There are 15 residues in the CDR3. Germline V gene sequence: CDR1 MNHEY, CDR2 SMNVEV (reference sequence). The CDR3, as DNA: TGTGCCAGCAGTTTATCGGGGGGCCGCTACAATGAGCAGTACTTC. This sequence encodes CASSLSGGRYNEQYF.

This clonotype showed up just a few times. J is TRBJ2-5 and V is TRBV28, with D possibly TRBD2 on 6 matching bases. V lost 4 bases, J lost 5 bases, and 20 bases lay in between. CDR1 is MDHEN, CDR2 SYDVKM, per germline. The length of the CDR3 is 16 residues. CDR3 DNA sequence: TGTGCCAGCAGTTCCATCGAAGGAGCGGGTAGGGAGACCCAGTACTTC. This gives the protein CASSSIEGAGRETQYF.

The V and J genes are TRBV10-3 and TRBJ2-7; no reliable D call. The length of the CDR3 is 14 residues. Trimming removed 6 bases at V and 0 bases at J, with 12 bases between. Germline loops: CDR1 ENHRY, CDR2 SYGVKD. CDR3 protein: CAIRQSSSSYEQYF. Here the CDR3 DNA reads TGTGCCATCAGACAAAGCTCCAGCTCCTACGAGCAGTACTTC.

This clonotype was picked up a small number of times. The chain carries TRBV7-3 and TRBJ2-5; D may be TRBD1 (6 bases). This CDR3 region has 15 residues. Trimming left V 1 base short and J 2 bases short, with 11 bases between. Germline CDR1 SGHTA, CDR2 FQGTGA. CDR3 region: CASSLNGQNQETQYF. CDR3 in DNA: TGTGCCAGCAGCTTAAACGGACAGAATCAAGAGACCCAGTACTTC.

This clonotype came up once. This chain uses TRBV20-1 with TRBJ2-7; 8 bases are shared with TRBD2. Germline V gene data show CDR1 as DFQATT and CDR2 as SNEGSKA (reference sequence). CDR3 size: 16 residues. Trimming removed 0 bases from V and 0 bases from J; junction bases left unmatched: 7. CDR3 nucleotide sequence: TGCAGTGCTAGAGATCCGAAGCGGGGGAGCTCCTACGAGCAGTACTTC. This translates into CSARDPKRGSSYEQYF.

The V and J genes are TRBV20-1 and TRBJ2-1; D not certain. CDR1 is DFQATT and CDR2 is SNEGSKA in the germline V gene (reference sequence). Trimming left V 3 bases short and J 6 bases short, with 6 bases between. The CDR3 totals 11 residues. Here the CDR3 reads CSASRGNEQFF. The CDR3 nucleotides read TGCAGTGCTAGTCGCGGCAATGAGCAGTTCTTC.

This clonotype was observed once. The genes are TRBV6-1 and TRBJ1-3; no clear D. Trimming took off 2 bases at V and 0 bases at J, with 11 bases between the two ends. The CDR3 contains 16 residues. CDR1 is MNHNS and CDR2 is SASEGT in the germline V gene. This CDR3 reads CASSERPPFSGNTIYF. In DNA, the CDR3 is TGTGCCAGCAGTGAACGGCCTCCCTTCTCTGGAAACACCATATATTTT.

The chain has TRBV5-1 and TRBJ2-1; D is perhaps TRBD1 (5 bases). Trimming removed 0 bases from V and 8 bases from J, with 12 bases in between. In germline, CDR1 is SGHRS, CDR2 YFSETQ. CDR3 length: 14 amino acids. For the CDR3, the DNA is TGCGCCAGCAGCTTGGCGGCCAGGGTGGATGAGCAGTTCTTC. Residues: CASSLAARVDEQFF.

A word on this clonotype: Compared with germline, one end of the junction differs, possibly owing to a read error. The CDR3 region is CASSDSGVTWERLFF. The CDR3 region has the DNA TGTGCCAGCAGTGACTCAGGGGTTACCTGGGAAAGACTGTTTTTT. The V call is TRBV6-4, the J call TRBJ1-4; perhaps TRBD1 as D (5 bases). CDR3 size: 15 residues. CDR1 and CDR2 from the germline V gene are MRHNA and SNTAGT.

The chain employs TRBV5-1 and TRBJ1-2; TRBD1 might be the D (6 bases). CDR3 size: 16 residues. Trimming left V 2 bases short and J 7 bases short, with 21 bases between. The germline V gene encodes CDR1 SGHRS and CDR2 YFSETQ. CDR3 region: CASSFGTPGLTGGYTF. The DNA of the CDR3 is TGCGCCAGCAGCTTCGGGACACCAGGGCTGACGGGTGGCTACACCTTC.

The chain is built from TRBV10-2 and TRBJ2-3; D call uncertain. This CDR3 has 13 amino acids. Germline V gene sequence: CDR1 WSHSY, CDR2 SAAADI. V was clipped by 7 bases and J by 4 bases, with 12 bases between them. The CDR3 DNA reads TGCGCCAGCAAGGTAGTGAGGCCAGATACGCAGTATTTT. It specifies CASKVVRPDTQYF.

The chain has TRBV7-9 and TRBJ2-3, with 9 bases lining up with TRBD1. Germline V gene sequence: CDR1 SEHNR, CDR2 FQNEAQ (reference sequence). The CDR3 length is 16 residues. With 6 bases clipped from V and 1 base from J, the junction kept 8 bases outside the gene matches. CDR3 DNA: TGTGCCAGCAGGACCGGACAGGGGCCTCGCACAGATACGCAGTATTTT. Encoded protein: CASRTGQGPRTDTQYF.

The chain links TRBV5-1 to TRBJ2-7, with a possible D match to TRBD2 (5 bases). Germline CDR1 and CDR2: SGHRS and YFSETQ. The V gene lost 2 bases and the J gene lost 0 bases, with 15 bases spanning the gap. The CDR3 consists of 16 residues. The CDR3: CASSFWFSGNSYEQYF. In DNA, the CDR3 is TGCGCCAGCAGCTTCTGGTTTTCGGGGAACTCCTACGAGCAGTACTTC.

In this sample, this clonotype turned up once. The V and J genes are TRBV6-6 and TRBJ2-4; tentative D call: TRBD1 (6 bases). Looked up from germline, CDR1 is MNHNY and CDR2 is SVGAGI (reference sequence). This CDR3 has 15 residues. The V gene lost 5 bases and the J gene lost 1 base, with 12 bases spanning the gap. The CDR3 sequence: CASSQDQGAKNIQYF. DNA of the CDR3: TGTGCCAGCAGTCAAGACCAGGGGGCCAAAAACATTCAGTACTTC.

The V gene is TRBV28, the J gene TRBJ2-7; 7 bases line up with TRBD1. The CDR3 loop spans 14 amino acids. Germline CDR1 MDHEN, CDR2 SYDVKM. V gave up 4 bases and J gave up 6 bases; unmatched junction bases: 9. The CDR3 protein is CASSSGDRSTEQYF. In DNA, the CDR3 is TGTGCCAGCAGTTCCGGGGACAGATCCACCGAGCAGTACTTC.

The chain is built from TRBV5-1 and TRBJ2-5; 7 bases match TRBD1. Germline-derived CDR1 and CDR2 are SGHRS and YFSETQ. V was pared by 5 bases and J by 3 bases, with 13 bases of the junction left unmatched. The CDR3 runs to 16 residues. The CDR3 bases are TGCGCCAGCAGGGAATCCCAGACAGGGATGAAAGAGACCCAGTACTTC. Translated, it gives CASRESQTGMKETQYF. Complete variable domain (other parts from reference TRBV5-1 and TRBJ2-5): KAGVTQTPRYLIKTRGQQVTLSCSPISGHRSVSWYQQTPGQGLQFLFEYFSETQRNKGNFPGRFSGRQFSNSRSEMNVSTLELGDSALYLCASRESQTGMKETQYFGPGTRLLVL.

The genes are TRBV6-5 and TRBJ2-6, with no clear D. Germline CDR1 reads MNHEY; CDR2 reads SVGAGI. Trimming took 0 bases from V and 0 from J, leaving 18 bases between them. This CDR3 comprises 20 residues. DNA of the CDR3: TGTGCCAGCAGTTACTCGCCCGGACGGACCCACTCCTCTGGGGCCAACGTCCTGACTTTC. This sequence encodes CASSYSPGRTHSSGANVLTF.

The sample holds a few counts of this clonotype. The chain carries TRBV5-1 and TRBJ2-1; 7 bases map to TRBD2. In germline, CDR1 is SGHRS, CDR2 YFSETQ. V was clipped by 2 bases and J by 10 bases; unmatched bases: 12. The CDR3 sequence is 15 residues long. CDR3 region: CASSFQRGTDAEQFF. The CDR3 nucleotides are TGCGCCAGCAGCTTCCAGCGGGGCACCGACGCGGAGCAGTTCTTC.

The chain uses TRBV11-2 and TRBJ2-7, with 11 bases that match TRBD2. This CDR3 has 16 amino acids. Germline assignment: CDR1 SGHAT and CDR2 FQNNGV. The junction had 7 bases not matched to a gene; V was cut back by 1 base and J by 5 bases. The CDR3 region is CASSLGASGRWNEQYF. DNA for the CDR3: TGTGCCAGCAGCTTAGGTGCTAGCGGGAGGTGGAACGAGCAGTACTTC.